This T cell receptor (beta chain) was recovered during a study of CD8+ T cells in alopecia areata. This CDR3 has 14 amino acids. V was shortened by 3 bases and J by 4 bases, with 12 bases between the two germline ends. Germline CDR1 MNHEY, CDR2 SMNVEV (reference sequence). The authors extracted RNA and reverse transcribed it into cDNA as the sequencing template. Only in-frame clones appear in the TCRdb table, and some are missing; sequencing was by immunoSEQ multiplex PCR. This sample has approximately 89,000 clones, with roughly 47% found just once. This clonotype was sampled from a human donor with alopecia areata. The rearrangement links TRBV27 to TRBJ2-5; possibly TRBD1 or TRBD2 for D (5 bases each). Sequences were obtained from CD4+ T cells sorted from blood. CDR3: CASSFNGGRETQYF. For the CDR3, the DNA is TGTGCCAGCAGTTTTAATGGGGGTAGAGAGACCCAGTACTTC.